This T cell receptor beta chain came from a study of T cells in Graves' hyperthyroidism and ophthalmopathy. Amplified regions were TCR beta CDR3 sequences from RNA transcripts. Using the HTBI primer set, a first-round RT-PCR was run on the TCR CDR3. TCRdb analysed the multiplex PCR reads with MiXCR anew, one entry per CDR3 protein. The sample lists approximately 600,000 distinct CDR3 sequences; roughly 20% were seen once. The CDR3 runs to 14 residues. The germline gives CDR1 SGHAT, CDR2 FQNNGV. Trimming took 1 base from V and 4 from J; bases not matched to a gene: 3. Many counts were recorded for this clonotype.

The material sequenced was blood. The chain combines TRBV11-2 with TRBJ1-2; 7 nucleotides agree with TRBD1. This receptor was taken from a man aged 25-45 years with Graves' ophthalmopathy. The CDR3 DNA follows: TGTGCCAGCAGCTTAGGACAGGGTGTCTATGGCTACACCTTC. This gives the protein CASSLGQGVYGYTF.